Each of the 20 T cell receptor beta chains below was sequenced from the same sample in a study of cytomegalovirus exposure and HLA in healthy donors. PCR employed 60 Vbeta and 13 Jbeta primers. Assay used: immunoSEQ multiplex PCR; TCRdb lists only in-frame clones, some missing. The sample yields about 110,000 clones, more than 65% seen once. The sample taken for sequencing was PBMCs. The receptors shown here come from a woman aged 45-59 years in good health and CMV-seropositive.

The rearrangement links TRBV25-1 to TRBJ2-5, with D maybe TRBD2 (5 bases). The closer fit of TRBJ2-7 to the DNA end suggests the J call may be wrong. The germline CDR1 and CDR2 sequences are MGHDK and SYGVNS. This CDR3 spans 12 amino acids. The CDR3 nucleotides are TGTGCCAGCGAGGGAATGGGCTACGAGCAGTACTTC. Translated, it gives CASEGMGYEQYF.

The CDR3 nucleotides read TGTGCCACCAGCAGAGAAACAGGGCCCTATGGCTACACCTTC. Encoded protein: CATSRETGPYGYTF. The rearrangement joins TRBV15 to TRBJ1-2, with a tentative D call TRBD1 (6 bases). The ends were cut back, 0 bases at V and 4 bases at J, with 9 bases in the middle. The CDR3 length is 14 residues. Germline V gives CDR1 LNHNV, CDR2 YYDKDF (reference sequence).

This clone was seen more than once but under ten times. The gene calls are TRBV6-1 and TRBJ2-7, with 9 positions matching TRBD1. Per germline, CDR1 MNHNS and CDR2 SASEGT. The V segment lost 5 bases and the J segment 7 bases; nucleotides outside the gene matches: 9. The CDR3 covers 14 residues. The CDR3 sequence is CASSSQDRGGEQYF. The CDR3 nucleotides read TGTGCCAGCAGTTCACAGGACAGGGGTGGGGAGCAGTACTTC.

V usage is TRBV5-1 and J usage is TRBJ2-5; D is possibly TRBD2 (6 bases). The assigned J gene may be wrong: the sequence end matches TRBJ2-7 better. The CDR3 is made up of 15 amino acids. Germline loops: CDR1 SGHRS, CDR2 YFSETQ. CDR3 residues: CASSFAPGVSYEQYF. CDR3 DNA: TGCGCCAGCAGCTTCGCCCCGGGGGTTTCCTACGAGCAGTACTTC.

The chain joins TRBV7-2 to TRBJ2-1, with 9 bases fitting TRBD1. With 4 bases clipped from V and 4 bases from J, the junction kept 5 bases outside the gene matches. The CDR3 sequence is 15 residues long. The germline V gene encodes CDR1 SGHTA and CDR2 FQGNSA. CDR3 in amino acids: CASSSNRGLYNEQFF. CDR3 DNA: TGTGCCAGCAGCTCCAACAGGGGGCTGTACAATGAGCAGTTCTTC.

This rearrangement joins TRBV6-1 to TRBJ1-1, with unresolved D. This CDR3 comprises 12 residues. V dropped 7 bases and J dropped 4 bases, with 10 bases sitting between them. Per germline, CDR1 MNHNS and CDR2 SASEGT. CDR3 loop: CASTRSGTEAFF. As DNA, the CDR3 is TGTGCCAGCACTAGATCGGGCACTGAAGCTTTCTTT.

The chain joins TRBV19 to TRBJ1-2; 7 bases map to TRBD1. With V trimmed by 4 bases and J by 0 bases, 5 bases remained unmatched. Germline values: CDR1 LNHDA, CDR2 SQIVND (reference sequence). The CDR3 runs to 15 residues. This CDR3 is CASSRRQGSNYGYTF. CDR3 bases: TGTGCCAGTAGTAGACGACAGGGTTCTAACTATGGCTACACCTTC.

This chain uses TRBV7-2 with TRBJ2-1; 9 bases agree with TRBD2. The CDR3 is 15 amino acids. The V gene's germline CDR1 is SGHTA and CDR2 FQGNSA. J lost 9 bases, V lost 5 bases, and 11 bases had no gene match. The CDR3 reads CASSPGGGGATEQFF. In DNA, the CDR3 is TGTGCCAGCAGCCCGGGGGGCGGGGGGGCAACTGAGCAGTTCTTC.

The chain couples TRBV11-1 to TRBJ1-2; a possible D gene is TRBD1 (6 bases). V lost 3 bases and J lost 6, with 11 bases in between. Germline-derived CDR1 and CDR2 are SGHAT and FQDESV (reference sequence). The CDR3 totals 13 residues. CDR3 nucleotides: TGTGCCAGCAGCTTCACCAGGGGAGATGGCTACACCTTC. It yields the protein CASSFTRGDGYTF.

The chain couples TRBV6-6 to TRBJ2-4; 7 nucleotides agree with TRBD1. The trim removed 5 bases at V and 3 bases at J, leaving 4 bases unmatched. The germline CDR1 and CDR2 sequences are MNHNY and SVGAGI (reference sequence). The CDR3 extends over 14 amino acids. DNA for the CDR3: TGTGCCAGCAGTCCCGGGACAGACAAAAACATTCAGTACTTC. It yields the protein CASSPGTDKNIQYF.

The chain employs TRBV7-2 and TRBJ2-7, with 8 bases identical to TRBD1. The CDR3 has 15 residues. V trimming: 2 bases; J trimming: 2 bases; junction bases outside the gene matches: 5. Germline lookup yields CDR1 SGHTA and CDR2 FQGNSA. The CDR3 DNA is TGTGCCAGCAGCTTATTGGGACAGGTAGCCTACGAGCAGTACTTC. This codes for CASSLLGQVAYEQYF.

J is TRBJ1-2 and V is TRBV5-1, with D tentatively TRBD1 (5 bases). V shed 10 bases and J shed 4 bases, with 14 bases lying between them. This CDR3 region has 12 residues. Germline V gives CDR1 SGHRS, CDR2 YFSETQ. Written as DNA, the CDR3 is TGCGCCTCCGGGGGTGACTTCTATGGCTACACCTTC. Its translation: CASGGDFYGYTF.

The genes are TRBV15 and TRBJ2-5; 8 bases fit TRBD2. The CDR3 runs 17 residues. V was clipped by 0 bases and J by 11 bases; unmatched bases: 17. Per germline, CDR1 LNHNV and CDR2 YYDKDF (reference sequence). CDR3 region: CATSRDGLSGGPQGQYF. As DNA, the CDR3 is TGTGCCACCAGCAGAGATGGTCTGAGCGGGGGCCCGCAAGGGCAGTACTTC.

The chain uses TRBV5-1 and TRBJ2-3; 11 bases fit TRBD2. With V trimmed by 2 bases and J by 7 bases, 15 bases remained unmatched. CDR1 SGHRS and CDR2 YFSETQ come from the germline V gene. The CDR3 is 18 amino acids. For the CDR3, the DNA is TGCGCCAGCAGCTTCGATACTAGCGGGGGACGCTCCCCCCATACGCAGTATTTT. Translated: CASSFDTSGGRSPHTQYF.

V gene TRBV2 combines with J gene TRBJ1-4, with D unresolved. V lost 5 bases to trimming and J lost 0 bases, with 10 bases between them. Germline V CDR1 and CDR2: SNHLY, FYNNEI. This CDR3 is 15 amino acids long. The CDR3 region is CASSPFLATNEKLFF. DNA of the CDR3: TGTGCCAGCAGTCCTTTCCTTGCAACTAATGAAAAACTGTTTTTT.

This chain uses TRBV5-8 with TRBJ2-7; possibly TRBD2 for D (5 bases). V lost 3 bases and J lost 3, with 13 bases in between. CDR3 length: 14 amino acids. Germline assignment: CDR1 SGHTS and CDR2 YDEGEE. CDR3 in DNA: TGTGCCAGCAGCTACCTCTTCCGGGACTACGAGCAGTACTTC. It yields the protein CASSYLFRDYEQYF.

The chain is built from TRBV19 and TRBJ1-5, with TRBD1 matching 9 bases. V lost 8 bases, J lost 3 bases, and 5 bases stayed unmatched. Germline V gives CDR1 LNHDA, CDR2 SQIVND (reference sequence). CDR3 length: 14 residues. The chain's CDR3 is CASWGQGVNQPQHF. For the CDR3, the DNA is TGTGCCAGTTGGGGACAGGGCGTCAATCAGCCCCAGCATTTT.

The genes are TRBV29-1 and TRBJ1-2; 7 nucleotides agree with TRBD1. The CDR3 spans 14 residues. The J segment lost 5 bases and the V segment lost 1 base, leaving 7 bases of the junction unmatched. From germline, CDR1 is SQVTM and CDR2 ANQGSEA. Written as DNA, the CDR3 is TGCAGCGTTGAAGTACCCACAGGGGTTTATGGCTACACCTTC. This codes for CSVEVPTGVYGYTF. Together with reference TRBV29-1 and TRBJ1-2, the CDR3 gives the full variable domain: SAVISQKPSRDICQRGTSLTIQCQVDSQVTMMFWYRQQPGQSLTLIATANQGSEATYESGFVIDKFPISRPNLTFSTLTVSNMSPEDSSIYLCSVEVPTGVYGYTFGSGTRLTVV.

This clone has a single count. DNA for the CDR3: TGTGCCAGTAGTGACCTAAACCACAGGGAAGGGGCCTACGAGCAGTACTTC. Its protein product is CASSDLNHREGAYEQYF. The genes are TRBV19 and TRBJ2-7; perhaps TRBD1 as D (6 bases). The germline V and J ends were trimmed by 5 bases and 2 bases, with 22 bases remaining between them. The CDR3 covers 17 residues. The germline V gene encodes CDR1 LNHDA and CDR2 SQIVND (reference sequence).

The V gene is TRBV28, the J gene TRBJ1-6, with TRBD1 identical over 8 bases. Germline V gene sequence: CDR1 MDHEN, CDR2 SYDVKM. The CDR3 sequence is 16 residues long. The V segment lost 2 bases and the J segment 9 bases; nucleotides outside the gene matches: 9. The CDR3 DNA reads TGTGCCAGCAGTTTACCCGACAGGGGATGGAGTTCACCCCTCCACTTT. Translation: CASSLPDRGWSSPLHF.